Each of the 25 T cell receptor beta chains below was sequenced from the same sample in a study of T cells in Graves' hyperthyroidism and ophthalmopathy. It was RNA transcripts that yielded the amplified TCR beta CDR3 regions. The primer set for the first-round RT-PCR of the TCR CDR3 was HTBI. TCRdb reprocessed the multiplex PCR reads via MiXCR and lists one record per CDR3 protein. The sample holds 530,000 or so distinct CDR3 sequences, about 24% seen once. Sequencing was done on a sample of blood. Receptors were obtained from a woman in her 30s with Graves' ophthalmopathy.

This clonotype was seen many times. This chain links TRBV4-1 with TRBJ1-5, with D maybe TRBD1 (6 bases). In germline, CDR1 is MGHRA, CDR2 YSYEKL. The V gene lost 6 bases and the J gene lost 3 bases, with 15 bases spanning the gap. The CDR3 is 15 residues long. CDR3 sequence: CASRGAIYDNQPQHF. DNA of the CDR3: TGCGCCAGCAGGGGGGCAATTTATGACAATCAGCCCCAGCATTTT.

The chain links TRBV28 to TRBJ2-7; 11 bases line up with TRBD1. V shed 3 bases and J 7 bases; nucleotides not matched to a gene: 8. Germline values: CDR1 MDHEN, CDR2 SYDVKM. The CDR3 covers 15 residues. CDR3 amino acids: CASSLGGQGAKEQYF. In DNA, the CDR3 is TGTGCCAGCAGTTTGGGCGGACAGGGGGCAAAGGAGCAGTACTTC.

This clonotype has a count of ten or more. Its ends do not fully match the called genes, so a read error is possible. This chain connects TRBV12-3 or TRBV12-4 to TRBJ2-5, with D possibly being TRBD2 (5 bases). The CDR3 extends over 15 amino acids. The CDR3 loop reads CASSLAGRDQETQYF. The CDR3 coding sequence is TGTGCCAGCAGTCTAGCCGGACGGGACCAAGAGACCCAGTACTTC.

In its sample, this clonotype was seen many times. The CDR3: CASSLAWGAPYEQYF. The CDR3 bases are TGTGCCAGCAGTTTAGCCTGGGGAGCCCCCTACGAGCAGTACTTC. The V and J genes are TRBV12-3 or TRBV12-4 and TRBJ2-7, with D tentatively TRBD2 (5 bases). The length of the CDR3 is 15 residues. V gave up 0 bases and J gave up 2 bases, with 11 bases separating them.

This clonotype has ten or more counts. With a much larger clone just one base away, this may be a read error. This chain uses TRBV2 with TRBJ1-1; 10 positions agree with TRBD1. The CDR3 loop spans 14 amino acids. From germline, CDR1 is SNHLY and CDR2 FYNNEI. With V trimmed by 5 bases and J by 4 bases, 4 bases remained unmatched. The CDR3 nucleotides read TGTGCCAGCAGTCGACAGGGGGCGAGCACTGAAGCTTTCTTT. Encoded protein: CASSRQGASTEAFF.

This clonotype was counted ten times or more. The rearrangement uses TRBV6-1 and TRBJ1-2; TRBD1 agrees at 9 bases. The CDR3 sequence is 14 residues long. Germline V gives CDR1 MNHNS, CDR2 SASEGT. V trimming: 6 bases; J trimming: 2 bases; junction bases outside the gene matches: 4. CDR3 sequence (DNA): TGTGCCAGCAGAACGGGACAGGGCAACTATGGCTACACCTTC. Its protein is CASRTGQGNYGYTF.

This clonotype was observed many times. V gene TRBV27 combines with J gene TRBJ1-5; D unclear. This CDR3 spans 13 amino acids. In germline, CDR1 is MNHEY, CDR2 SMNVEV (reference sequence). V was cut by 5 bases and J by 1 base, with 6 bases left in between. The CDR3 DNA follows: TGTGCCAGCAGTATGGACAGCAATCAGCCCCAGCATTTT. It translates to CASSMDSNQPQHF.

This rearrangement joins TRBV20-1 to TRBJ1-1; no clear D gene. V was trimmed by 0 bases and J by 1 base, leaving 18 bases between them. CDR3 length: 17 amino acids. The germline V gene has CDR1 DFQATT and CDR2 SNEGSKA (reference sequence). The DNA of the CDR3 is TGCAGTGCTAGAGACTTTAAATCCCGGCCGGGGAACACTGAAGCTTTCTTT. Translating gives CSARDFKSRPGNTEAFF.

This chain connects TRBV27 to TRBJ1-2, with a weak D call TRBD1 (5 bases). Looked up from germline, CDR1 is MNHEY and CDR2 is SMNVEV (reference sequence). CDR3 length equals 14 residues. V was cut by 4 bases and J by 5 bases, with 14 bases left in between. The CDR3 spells CASSSVGTDYGYTF. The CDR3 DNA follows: TGTGCCAGCAGTTCGGTAGGGACGGATTATGGCTACACCTTC.

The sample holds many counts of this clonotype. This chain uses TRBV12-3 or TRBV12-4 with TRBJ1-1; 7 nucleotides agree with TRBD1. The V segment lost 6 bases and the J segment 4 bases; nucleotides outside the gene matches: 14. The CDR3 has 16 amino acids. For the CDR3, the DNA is TGTGCCAGCAGCCCTGCGTCGACAGGGTGGGGCACTGAAGCTTTCTTT. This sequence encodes CASSPASTGWGTEAFF.

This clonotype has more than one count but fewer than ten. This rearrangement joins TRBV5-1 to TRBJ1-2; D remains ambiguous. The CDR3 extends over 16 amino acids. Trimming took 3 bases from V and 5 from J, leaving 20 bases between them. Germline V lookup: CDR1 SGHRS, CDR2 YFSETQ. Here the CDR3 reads CASSSRFPGQEYGYTF. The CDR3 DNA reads TGCGCCAGCAGCTCAAGATTTCCGGGCCAAGAGTATGGCTACACCTTC.

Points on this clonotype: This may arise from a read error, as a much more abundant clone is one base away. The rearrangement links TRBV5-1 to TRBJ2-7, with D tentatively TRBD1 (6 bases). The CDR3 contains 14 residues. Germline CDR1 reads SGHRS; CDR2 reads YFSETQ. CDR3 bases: TGCGCCATCAGCGACCAACCGGGACACTACGAGCAGTACTTC. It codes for CAISDQPGHYEQYF.

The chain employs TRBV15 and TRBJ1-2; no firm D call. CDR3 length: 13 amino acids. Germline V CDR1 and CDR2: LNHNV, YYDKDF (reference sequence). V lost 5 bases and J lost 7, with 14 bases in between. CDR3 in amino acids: CATSPQVLGGYTF. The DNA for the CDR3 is TGTGCCACCAGCCCTCAGGTATTGGGTGGCTACACCTTC.

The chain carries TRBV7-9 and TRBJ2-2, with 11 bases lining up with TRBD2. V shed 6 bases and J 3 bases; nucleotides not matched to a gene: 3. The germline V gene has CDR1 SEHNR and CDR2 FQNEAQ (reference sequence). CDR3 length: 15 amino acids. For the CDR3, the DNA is TGTGCCAGCAGACTAGCGGGGGTCGACACCGGGGAGCTGTTTTTT. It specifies CASRLAGVDTGELFF.

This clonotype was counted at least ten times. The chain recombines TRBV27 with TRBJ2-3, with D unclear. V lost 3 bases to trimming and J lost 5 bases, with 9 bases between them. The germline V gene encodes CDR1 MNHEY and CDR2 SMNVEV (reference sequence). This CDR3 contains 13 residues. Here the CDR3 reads CASSLALRDTQYF. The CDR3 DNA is TGTGCCAGCAGTTTGGCCCTGAGAGATACGCAGTATTTT.

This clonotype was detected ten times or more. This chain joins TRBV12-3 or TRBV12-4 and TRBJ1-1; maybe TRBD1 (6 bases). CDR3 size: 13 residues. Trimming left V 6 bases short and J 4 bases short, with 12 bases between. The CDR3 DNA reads TGTGCCAGCAGAAGACAGGAGGGCACTGAAGCTTTCTTT. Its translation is CASRRQEGTEAFF.

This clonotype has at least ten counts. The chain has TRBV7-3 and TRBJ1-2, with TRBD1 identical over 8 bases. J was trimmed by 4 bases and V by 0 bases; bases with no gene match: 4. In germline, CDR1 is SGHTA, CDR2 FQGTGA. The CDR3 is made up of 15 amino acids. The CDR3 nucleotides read TGTGCCAGCAGCTTAACGGGCCAGGGGGCCTATGGCTACACCTTC. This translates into CASSLTGQGAYGYTF.

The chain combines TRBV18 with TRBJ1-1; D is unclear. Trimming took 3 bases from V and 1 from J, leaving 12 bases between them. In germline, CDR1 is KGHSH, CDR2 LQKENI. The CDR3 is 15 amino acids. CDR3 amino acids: CASSPGMSGNTEAFF. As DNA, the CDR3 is TGTGCCAGCTCACCCGGGATGTCGGGGAACACTGAAGCTTTCTTT. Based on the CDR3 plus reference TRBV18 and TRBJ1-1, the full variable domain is NAGVMQNPRHLVRRRGQEARLRCSPMKGHSHVYWYRQLPEEGLKFMVYLQKENIIDESGMPKERFSAEFPKEGPSILRIQQVVRGDSAAYFCASSPGMSGNTEAFFGQGTRLTVV.

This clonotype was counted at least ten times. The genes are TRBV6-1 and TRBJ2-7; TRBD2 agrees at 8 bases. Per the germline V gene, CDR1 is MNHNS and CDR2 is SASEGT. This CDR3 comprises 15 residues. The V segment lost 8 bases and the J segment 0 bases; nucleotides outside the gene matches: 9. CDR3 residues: CASAYTSGSSYEQYF. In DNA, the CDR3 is TGTGCCAGCGCTTATACTAGCGGAAGCTCCTACGAGCAGTACTTC.

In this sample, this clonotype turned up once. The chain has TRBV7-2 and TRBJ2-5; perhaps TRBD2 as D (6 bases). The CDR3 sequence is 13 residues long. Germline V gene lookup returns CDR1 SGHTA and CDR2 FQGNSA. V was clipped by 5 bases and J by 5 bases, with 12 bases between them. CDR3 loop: CASSPGRDETQYF. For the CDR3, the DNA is TGTGCCAGCAGCCCCGGGCGGGACGAGACCCAGTACTTC.

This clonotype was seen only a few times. The CDR3 protein is CASSTTVSGNTIYF. In nucleotides, the CDR3 is TGTGCCAGCAGCACGACCGTCTCTGGAAACACCATATATTTT. The chain couples TRBV12-3 or TRBV12-4 to TRBJ1-3; D unresolved. Trimming removed 6 bases at V and 0 bases at J, with 9 bases between. The CDR3 sequence is 14 residues long.

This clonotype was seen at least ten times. CDR3 nucleotide sequence: TGTGCCTGGAGTCCACCGGGACTAGTGACCGGGGAGCTGTTTTTT. Residues: CAWSPPGLVTGELFF. This rearrangement joins TRBV30 to TRBJ2-2; 8 bases map to TRBD2. CDR3 size: 15 residues. Germline assignment: CDR1 GTSNPN and CDR2 SVGIG (reference sequence). V was pared by 2 bases and J by 5 bases, with 7 bases of the junction left unmatched. The full variable domain, with the rest looked up from reference TRBV30 and TRBJ2-2, is SQTIHQWPATLVQPVGSPLSLECTVEGTSNPNLYWYRQAAGRGLQLLFYSVGIGQISSEVPQNLSASRPQDRQFILSSKKLLLSDSGFYLCAWSPPGLVTGELFFGEGSRLTVL.

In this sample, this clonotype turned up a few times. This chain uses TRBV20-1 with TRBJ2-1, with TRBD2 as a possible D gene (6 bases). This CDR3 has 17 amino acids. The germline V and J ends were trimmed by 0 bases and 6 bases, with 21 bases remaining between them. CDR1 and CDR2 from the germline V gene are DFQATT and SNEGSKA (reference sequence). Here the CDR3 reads CSARDRGLRGRVNEQFF. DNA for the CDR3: TGCAGTGCTAGAGATCGGGGGTTGAGGGGAAGGGTCAATGAGCAGTTCTTC.

The CDR3: CASSFTGTGDYGYTF. The CDR3 nucleotides are TGTGCCAGCAGCTTTACCGGGACAGGGGACTATGGCTACACCTTC. The rearrangement uses TRBV7-2 and TRBJ1-2; 10 nucleotides line up with TRBD1. The junction had 4 bases not matched to a gene; V was cut back by 3 bases and J by 3 bases. CDR1 and CDR2 from the germline V gene are SGHTA and FQGNSA. The CDR3 covers 15 residues.

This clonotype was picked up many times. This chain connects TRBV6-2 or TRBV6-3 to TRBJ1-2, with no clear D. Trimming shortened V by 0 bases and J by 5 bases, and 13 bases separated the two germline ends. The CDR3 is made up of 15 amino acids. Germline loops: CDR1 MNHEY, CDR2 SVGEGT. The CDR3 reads CASSYSTPRKYGYTF. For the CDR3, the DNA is TGTGCCAGCAGTTACTCGACCCCGCGCAAGTATGGCTACACCTTC.